This T cell receptor beta chain emerged from a study of T cells after yellow fever vaccination. Turning to the study itself: Preparing low-cell-number fractions relied on SMART-Seq v4 Ultra Low Input.

Germline V CDR1 and CDR2: SGHAT, FQNNGV. The CDR3 loop spans 13 amino acids. After removal of 8 bases from V and 7 bases from J, the junction contained 6 bases not matched to a gene. 5'RACE template switching generated TCR cDNA, adding a universal primer site and UMIs. TCRdb re-analysed the 5' RACE reads in MiXCR, keeping a single row per CDR3 protein. The repertoire consists of about 580,000 distinct CDR3 sequences, with about a sixth occurring once and the leading ten covering about 18%. General observations from the study: A small proportion of clonotypes was detected in both the CD4 and CD8 compartments. The bulk population could contribute abundant contaminating clonotypes to FACS-sorted repertoires.

Worth noting for this clonotype: The antigen is not known.

The material was PBMCs, obtained roughly 5 days after the first yellow fever vaccination. The source of this sequence is a man younger than 35 who received the YFV17D yellow fever vaccine. The chain is built from TRBV11-2 and TRBJ1-4; 8 bases match TRBD1. The CDR3 DNA reads TGTGCCAGCCGGGGGACAGGAAGTGAAAAACTGTTTTTT. It is translated as CASRGTGSEKLFF.